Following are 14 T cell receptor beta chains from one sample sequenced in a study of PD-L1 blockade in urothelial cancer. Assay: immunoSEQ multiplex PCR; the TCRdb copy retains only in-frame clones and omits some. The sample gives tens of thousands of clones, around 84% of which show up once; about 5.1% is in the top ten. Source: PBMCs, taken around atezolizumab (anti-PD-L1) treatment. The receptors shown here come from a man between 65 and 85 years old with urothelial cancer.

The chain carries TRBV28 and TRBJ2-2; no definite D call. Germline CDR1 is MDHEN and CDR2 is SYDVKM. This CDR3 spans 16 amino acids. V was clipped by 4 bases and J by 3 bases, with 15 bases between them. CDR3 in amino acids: CASSYFVESDTGELFF. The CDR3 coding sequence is TGTGCCAGCAGTTACTTTGTAGAATCGGACACCGGGGAGCTGTTTTTT.

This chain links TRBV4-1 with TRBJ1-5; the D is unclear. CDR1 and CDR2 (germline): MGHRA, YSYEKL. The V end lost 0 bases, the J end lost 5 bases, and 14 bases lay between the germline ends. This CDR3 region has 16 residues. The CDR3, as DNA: TGCGCCAGCAGCCAAGATCTCTCCGGGAAGTATCAGCCCCAGCATTTT. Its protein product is CASSQDLSGKYQPQHF.

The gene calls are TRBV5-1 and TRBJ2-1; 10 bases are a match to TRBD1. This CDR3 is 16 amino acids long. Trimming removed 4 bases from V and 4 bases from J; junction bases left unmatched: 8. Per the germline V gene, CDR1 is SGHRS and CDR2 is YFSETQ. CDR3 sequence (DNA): TGCGCCAGCAGCCCTCTACGACAGGGGGCTTACAATGAGCAGTTCTTC. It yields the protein CASSPLRQGAYNEQFF.

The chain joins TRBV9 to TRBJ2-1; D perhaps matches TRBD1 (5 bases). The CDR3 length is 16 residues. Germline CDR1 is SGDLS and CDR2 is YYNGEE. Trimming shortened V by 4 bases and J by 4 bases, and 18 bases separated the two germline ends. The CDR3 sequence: CASSPRDRELYNEQFF. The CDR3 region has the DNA TGTGCCAGCAGCCCAAGAGACAGAGAACTATACAATGAGCAGTTCTTC.

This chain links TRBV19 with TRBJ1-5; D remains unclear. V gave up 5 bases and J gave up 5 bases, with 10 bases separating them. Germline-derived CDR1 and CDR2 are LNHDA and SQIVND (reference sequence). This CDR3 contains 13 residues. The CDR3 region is CASSVYGDQPQHF. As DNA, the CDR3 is TGTGCCAGTAGTGTCTATGGAGATCAGCCCCAGCATTTT.

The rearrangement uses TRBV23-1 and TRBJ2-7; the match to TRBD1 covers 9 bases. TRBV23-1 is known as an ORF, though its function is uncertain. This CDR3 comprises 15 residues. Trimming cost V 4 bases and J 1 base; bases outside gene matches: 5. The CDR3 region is CASSPGQGNSYEQYF. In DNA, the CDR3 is TGCGCCAGCAGTCCCGGACAGGGGAATTCCTACGAGCAGTACTTC.

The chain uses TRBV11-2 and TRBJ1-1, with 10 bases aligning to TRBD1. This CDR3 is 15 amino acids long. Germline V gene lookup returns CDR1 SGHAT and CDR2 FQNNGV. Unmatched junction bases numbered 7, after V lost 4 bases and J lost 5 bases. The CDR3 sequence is CASSSEGQGGTEAFF. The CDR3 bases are TGTGCCAGCAGCTCTGAAGGACAGGGGGGTACTGAAGCTTTCTTT.

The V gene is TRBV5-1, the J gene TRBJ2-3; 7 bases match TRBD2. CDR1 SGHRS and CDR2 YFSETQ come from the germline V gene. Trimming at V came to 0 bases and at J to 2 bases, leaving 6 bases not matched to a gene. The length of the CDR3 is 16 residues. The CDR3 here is CASSLEGLAATDTQYF. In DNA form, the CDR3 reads TGCGCCAGCAGCTTGGAAGGGCTAGCGGCCACAGATACGCAGTATTTT.

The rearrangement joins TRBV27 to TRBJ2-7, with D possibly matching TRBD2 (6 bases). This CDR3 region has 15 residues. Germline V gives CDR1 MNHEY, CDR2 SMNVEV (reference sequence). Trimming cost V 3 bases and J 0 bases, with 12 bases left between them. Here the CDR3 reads CASSLGLPSSYEQYF. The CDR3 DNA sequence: TGTGCCAGCAGTTTGGGACTCCCCAGCTCCTACGAGCAGTACTTC.

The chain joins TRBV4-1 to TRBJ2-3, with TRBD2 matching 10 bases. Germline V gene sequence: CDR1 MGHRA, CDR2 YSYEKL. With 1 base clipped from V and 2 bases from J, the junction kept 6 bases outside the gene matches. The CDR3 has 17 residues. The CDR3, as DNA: TGCGCCAGCAGCCAAGGGCCGACTAGCGGGTACACAGATACGCAGTATTTT. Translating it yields CASSQGPTSGYTDTQYF.

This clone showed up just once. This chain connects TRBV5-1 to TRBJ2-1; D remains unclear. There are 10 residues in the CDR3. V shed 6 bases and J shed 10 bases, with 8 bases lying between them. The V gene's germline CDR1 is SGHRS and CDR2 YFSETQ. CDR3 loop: CASIPREQFF. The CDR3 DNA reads TGCGCCAGCATCCCGAGGGAGCAGTTCTTC.

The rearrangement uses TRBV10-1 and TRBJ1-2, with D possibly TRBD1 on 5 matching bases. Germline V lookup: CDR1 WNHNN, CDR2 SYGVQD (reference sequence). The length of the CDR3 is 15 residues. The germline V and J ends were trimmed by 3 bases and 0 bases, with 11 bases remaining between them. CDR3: CASSDPSDTNYGYTF. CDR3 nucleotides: TGCGCCAGCAGTGACCCCTCGGACACTAACTATGGCTACACCTTC.

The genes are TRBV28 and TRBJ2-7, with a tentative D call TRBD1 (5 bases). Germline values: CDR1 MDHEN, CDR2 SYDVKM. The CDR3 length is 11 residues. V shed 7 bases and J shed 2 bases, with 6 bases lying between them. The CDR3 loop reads CASMTAYEQYF. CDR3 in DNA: TGTGCCAGCATGACAGCCTACGAGCAGTACTTC.

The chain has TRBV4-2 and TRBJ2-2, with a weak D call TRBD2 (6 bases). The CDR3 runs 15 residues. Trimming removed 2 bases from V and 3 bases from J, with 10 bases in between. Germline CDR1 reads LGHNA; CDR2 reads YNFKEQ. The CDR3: CASSQPGLDTGELFF. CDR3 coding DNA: TGTGCCAGCAGCCAACCGGGACTCGACACCGGGGAGCTGTTTTTT.